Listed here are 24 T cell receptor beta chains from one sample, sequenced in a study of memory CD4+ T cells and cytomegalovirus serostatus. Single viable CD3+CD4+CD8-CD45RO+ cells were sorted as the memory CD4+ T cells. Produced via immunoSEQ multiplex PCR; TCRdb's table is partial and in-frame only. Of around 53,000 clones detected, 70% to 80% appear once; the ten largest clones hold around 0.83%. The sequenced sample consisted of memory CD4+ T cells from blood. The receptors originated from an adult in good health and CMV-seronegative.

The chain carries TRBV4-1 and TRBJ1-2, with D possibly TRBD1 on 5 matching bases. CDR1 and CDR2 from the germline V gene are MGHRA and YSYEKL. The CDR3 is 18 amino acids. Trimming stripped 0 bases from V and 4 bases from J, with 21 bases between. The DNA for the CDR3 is TGCGCCAGCAGCCAAGATGGCGTCCAGGGCGGGGGGATCTATGGCTACACCTTC. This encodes CASSQDGVQGGGIYGYTF.

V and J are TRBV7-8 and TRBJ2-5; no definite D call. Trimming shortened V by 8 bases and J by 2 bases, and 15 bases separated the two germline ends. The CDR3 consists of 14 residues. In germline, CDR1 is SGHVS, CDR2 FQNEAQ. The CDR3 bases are TGTGCCAGCTCCCAAGCACGGATGCAAGAGACCCAGTACTTC. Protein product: CASSQARMQETQYF.

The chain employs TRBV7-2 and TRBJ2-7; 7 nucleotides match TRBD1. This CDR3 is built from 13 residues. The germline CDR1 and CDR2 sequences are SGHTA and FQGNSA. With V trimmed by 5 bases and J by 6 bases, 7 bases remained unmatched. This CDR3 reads CASSLSRGREQYF. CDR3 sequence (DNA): TGTGCCAGCAGCCTCTCTAGGGGGCGCGAGCAGTACTTC.

The CDR3: CASSYSWAAGANVLTF. CDR3 bases: TGTGCCAGCAGTTACTCTTGGGCAGCTGGGGCCAACGTCCTGACTTTC. The chain joins TRBV6-5 to TRBJ2-6; no definite D call. This CDR3 is 16 amino acids long. The germline V gene has CDR1 MNHEY and CDR2 SVGAGI. Trimming left V 0 bases short and J 2 bases short, with 8 bases between.

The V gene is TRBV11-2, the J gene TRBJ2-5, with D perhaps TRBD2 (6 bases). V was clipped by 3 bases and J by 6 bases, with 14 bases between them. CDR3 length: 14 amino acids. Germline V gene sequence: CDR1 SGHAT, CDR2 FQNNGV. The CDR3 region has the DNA TGTGCCAGCAGCTTCGCGGGGATAGGCCAGACCCAGTACTTC. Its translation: CASSFAGIGQTQYF.

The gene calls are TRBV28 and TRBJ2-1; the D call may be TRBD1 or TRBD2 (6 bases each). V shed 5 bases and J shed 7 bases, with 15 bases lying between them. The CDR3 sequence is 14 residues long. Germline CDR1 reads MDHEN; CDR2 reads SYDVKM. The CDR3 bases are TGTGCCAGCAGTCCCCAGGGGAGGAATAATGAGCAGTTCTTC. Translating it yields CASSPQGRNNEQFF.

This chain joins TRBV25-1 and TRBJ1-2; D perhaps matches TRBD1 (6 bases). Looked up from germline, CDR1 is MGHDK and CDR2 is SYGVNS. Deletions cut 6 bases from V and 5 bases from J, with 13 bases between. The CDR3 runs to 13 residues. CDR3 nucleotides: TGTGCCAGCAGAGGGGGGGAGGGGTATGGCTACACCTTC. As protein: CASRGGEGYGYTF.

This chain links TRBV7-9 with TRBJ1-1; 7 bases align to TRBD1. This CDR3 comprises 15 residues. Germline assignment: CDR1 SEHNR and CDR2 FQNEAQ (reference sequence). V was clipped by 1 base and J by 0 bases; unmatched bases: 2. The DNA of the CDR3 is TGTGCCAGCAGCTTAGGACAGGGTTTGAACACTGAAGCTTTCTTT. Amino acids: CASSLGQGLNTEAFF.

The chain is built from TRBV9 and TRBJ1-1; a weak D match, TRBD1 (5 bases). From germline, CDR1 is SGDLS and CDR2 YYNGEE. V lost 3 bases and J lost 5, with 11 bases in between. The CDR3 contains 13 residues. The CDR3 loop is CASSDEGITEAFF. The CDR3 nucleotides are TGTGCCAGCAGCGATGAGGGGATAACTGAAGCTTTCTTT.

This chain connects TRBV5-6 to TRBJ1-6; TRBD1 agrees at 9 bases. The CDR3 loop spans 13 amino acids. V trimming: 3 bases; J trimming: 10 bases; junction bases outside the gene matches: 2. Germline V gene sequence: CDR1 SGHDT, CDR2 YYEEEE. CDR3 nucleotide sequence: TGTGCCAGCAGCTGGGACAGGGAATCACCCCTCCACTTT. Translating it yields CASSWDRESPLHF.

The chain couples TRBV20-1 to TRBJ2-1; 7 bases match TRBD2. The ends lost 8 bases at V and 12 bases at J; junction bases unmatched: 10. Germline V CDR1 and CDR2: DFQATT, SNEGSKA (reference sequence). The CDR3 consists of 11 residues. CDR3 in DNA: TGCAGTCCAGGGTCGGGCGGGAGGCAGTTCTTC. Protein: CSPGSGGRQFF.

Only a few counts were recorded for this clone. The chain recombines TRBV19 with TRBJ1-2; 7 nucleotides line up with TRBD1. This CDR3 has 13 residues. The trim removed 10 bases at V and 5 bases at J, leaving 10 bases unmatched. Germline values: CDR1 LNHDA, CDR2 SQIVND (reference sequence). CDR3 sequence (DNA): TGTGCCACCCTTGCAGGGGGTATTTATGGCTACACCTTC. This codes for CATLAGGIYGYTF.

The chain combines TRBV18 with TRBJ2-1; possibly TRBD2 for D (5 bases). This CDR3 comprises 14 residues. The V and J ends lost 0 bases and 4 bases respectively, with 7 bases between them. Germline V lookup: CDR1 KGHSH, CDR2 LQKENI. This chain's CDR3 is CASSPPEGYNEQFF. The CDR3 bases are TGTGCCAGCTCACCACCCGAGGGATACAATGAGCAGTTCTTC.

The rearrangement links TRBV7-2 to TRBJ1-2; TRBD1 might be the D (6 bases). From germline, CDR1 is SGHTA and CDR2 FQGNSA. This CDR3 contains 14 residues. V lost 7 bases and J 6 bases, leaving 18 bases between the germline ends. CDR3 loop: CASNPQSGADGYTF. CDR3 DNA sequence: TGTGCCAGCAACCCGCAATCGGGGGCGGATGGCTACACCTTC. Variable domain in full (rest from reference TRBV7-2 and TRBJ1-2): GAGVSQSPSNKVTEKGKDVELRCDPISGHTALYWYRQSLGQGLEFLIYFQGNSAPDKSGLPSDRFSAERTGGSVSTLTIQRTQQEDSAVYLCASNPQSGADGYTFGSGTRLTVV.

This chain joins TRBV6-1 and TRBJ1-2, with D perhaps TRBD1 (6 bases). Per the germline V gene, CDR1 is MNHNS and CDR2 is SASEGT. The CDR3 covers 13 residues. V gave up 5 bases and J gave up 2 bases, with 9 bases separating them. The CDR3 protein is CASSQDRNYGYTF. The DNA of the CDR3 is TGTGCCAGCAGTCAGGACAGAAACTATGGCTACACCTTC.

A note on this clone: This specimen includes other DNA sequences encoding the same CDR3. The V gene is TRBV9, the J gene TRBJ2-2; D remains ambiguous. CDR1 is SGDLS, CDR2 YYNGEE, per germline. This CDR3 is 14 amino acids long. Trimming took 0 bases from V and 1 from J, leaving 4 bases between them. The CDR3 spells CASSVGGNTGELFF. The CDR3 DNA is TGTGCCAGCAGCGTAGGGGGGAACACCGGGGAGCTGTTTTTT.

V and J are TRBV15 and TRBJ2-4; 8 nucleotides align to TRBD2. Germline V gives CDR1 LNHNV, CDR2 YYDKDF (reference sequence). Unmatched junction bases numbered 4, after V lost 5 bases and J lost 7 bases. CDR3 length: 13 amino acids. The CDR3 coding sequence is TGTGCCACCAGCCCATCGGGGGGGAACATTCAGTACTTC. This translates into CATSPSGGNIQYF. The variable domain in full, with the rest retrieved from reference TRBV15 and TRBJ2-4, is DAMVIQNPRYQVTQFGKPVTLSCSQTLNHNVMYWYQQKSSQAPKLLFHYYDKDFNNEADTPDNFQSRRPNTSFCFLDIRSPGLGDTAMYLCATSPSGGNIQYFGAGTRLSVL.

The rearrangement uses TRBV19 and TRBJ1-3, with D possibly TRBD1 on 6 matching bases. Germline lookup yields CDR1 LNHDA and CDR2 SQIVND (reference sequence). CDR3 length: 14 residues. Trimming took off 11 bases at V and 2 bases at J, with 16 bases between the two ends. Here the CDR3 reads CASSTGSPGNTIYF. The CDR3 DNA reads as TGTGCCTCGTCAACAGGGTCCCCTGGAAACACCATATATTTT.

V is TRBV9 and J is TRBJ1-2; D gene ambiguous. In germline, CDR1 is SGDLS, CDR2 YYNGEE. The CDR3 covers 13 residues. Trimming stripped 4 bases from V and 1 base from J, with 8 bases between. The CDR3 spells CASSTTSNYGYTF. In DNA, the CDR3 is TGTGCCAGCAGCACCACAAGTAACTATGGCTACACCTTC. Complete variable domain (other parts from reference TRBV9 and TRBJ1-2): DSGVTQTPKHLITATGQRVTLRCSPRSGDLSVYWYQQSLDQGLQFLIQYYNGEERAKGNILERFSAQQFPDLHSELNLSSLELGDSALYFCASSTTSNYGYTFGSGTRLTVV.

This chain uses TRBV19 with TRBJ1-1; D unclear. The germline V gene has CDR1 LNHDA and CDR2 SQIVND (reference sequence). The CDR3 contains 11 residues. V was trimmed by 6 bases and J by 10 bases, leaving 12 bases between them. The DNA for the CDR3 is TGTGCCAGTAGGTGGCAAATGGCAGCTTTCTTT. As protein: CASRWQMAAFF.

The CDR3, as DNA: TGCGCCAGCAGCCACGGGACGGCTACCGGGGAGCTGTTTTTT. Amino acids: CASSHGTATGELFF. The V gene is TRBV5-1, the J gene TRBJ2-2, with D perhaps assigned TRBD1 or TRBD2 (5 bases each). The CDR3 spans 14 residues. Trimming took 4 bases from V and 5 from J, leaving 12 bases between them. Germline CDR1 reads SGHRS; CDR2 reads YFSETQ.

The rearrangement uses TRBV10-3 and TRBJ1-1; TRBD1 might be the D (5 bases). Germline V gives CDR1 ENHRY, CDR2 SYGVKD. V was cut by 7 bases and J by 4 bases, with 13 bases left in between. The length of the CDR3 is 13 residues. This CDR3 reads CAIKNGGGTEAFF. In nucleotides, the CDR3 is TGTGCCATCAAGAATGGGGGAGGCACTGAAGCTTTCTTT.

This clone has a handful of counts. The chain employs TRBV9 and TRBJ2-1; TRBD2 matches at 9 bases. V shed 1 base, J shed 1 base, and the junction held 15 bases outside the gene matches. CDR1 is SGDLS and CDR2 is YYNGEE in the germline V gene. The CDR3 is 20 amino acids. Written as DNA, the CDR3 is TGTGCCAGCAGCGTAAGGGGGGGGGATAGCGGGAGTGGATCCTACAATGAGCAGTTCTTC. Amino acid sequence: CASSVRGGDSGSGSYNEQFF.

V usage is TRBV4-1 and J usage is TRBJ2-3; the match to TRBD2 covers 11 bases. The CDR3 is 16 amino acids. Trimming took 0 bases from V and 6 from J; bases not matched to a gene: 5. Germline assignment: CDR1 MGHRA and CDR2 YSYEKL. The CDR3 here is CASSQDGPSGRDTQYF. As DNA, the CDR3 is TGCGCCAGCAGCCAAGATGGGCCTAGCGGGAGGGATACGCAGTATTTT.